This TCR beta chain originates from a study of CD8+ T cells in alopecia areata. The treatment here: oral pan-JAK inhibitor, 5-10 mg twice daily. The CDR3 is made up of 16 amino acids. V lost 3 bases and J lost 0, with 15 bases in between. The germline V gene encodes CDR1 SGHRS and CDR2 YFSETQ. The sample holds a few counts of this clone. RNA was extracted and reverse transcribed into cDNA as the sequencing template. Generated by immunoSEQ multiplex PCR, the TCRdb table keeps only in-frame clones and is missing some. The repertoire holds about 250,000 clones, with roughly 60% as singletons. The sample was CD4+ T cells sorted from blood, taken around week 53, from a patient treated with tofacitinib. The chain links TRBV5-1 to TRBJ2-5; maybe TRBD2 (6 bases). This TCR derives from a human donor with alopecia areata. CDR3 nucleotide sequence: TGCGCCAGCAGCTCCGGGGGAAATAAGTACCAAGAGACCCAGTACTTC. Translation: CASSSGGNKYQETQYF.